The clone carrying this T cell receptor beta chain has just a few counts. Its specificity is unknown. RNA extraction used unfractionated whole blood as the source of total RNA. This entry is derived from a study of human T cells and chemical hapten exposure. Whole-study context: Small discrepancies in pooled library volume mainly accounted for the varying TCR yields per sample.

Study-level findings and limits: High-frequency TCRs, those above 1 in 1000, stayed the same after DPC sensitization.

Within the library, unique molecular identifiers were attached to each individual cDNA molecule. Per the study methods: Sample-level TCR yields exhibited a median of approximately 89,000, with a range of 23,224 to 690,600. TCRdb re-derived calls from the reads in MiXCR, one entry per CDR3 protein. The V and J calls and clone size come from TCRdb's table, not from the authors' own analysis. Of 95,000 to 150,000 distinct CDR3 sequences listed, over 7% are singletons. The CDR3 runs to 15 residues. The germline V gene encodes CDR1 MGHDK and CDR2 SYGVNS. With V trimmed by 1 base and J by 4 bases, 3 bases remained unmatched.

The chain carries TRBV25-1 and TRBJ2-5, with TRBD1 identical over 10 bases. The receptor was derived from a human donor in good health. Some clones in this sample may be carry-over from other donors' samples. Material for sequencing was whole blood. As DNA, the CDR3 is TGTGCCAGCAGTGAATTCCGACAGGGGGCAGAGACCCAGTACTTC. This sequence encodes CASSEFRQGAETQYF.